This T cell receptor (beta chain) was profiled in a study of Graves' ophthalmopathy and Graves' hyperthyroidism. Study results and limitations: Blood repertoires reportedly contained most expanded thyroid clonotypes above 0.001 frequency.

V dropped 3 bases and J dropped 0 bases, with 11 bases sitting between them. Germline CDR1 is MNHEY and CDR2 is SVGAGI. The CDR3 is made up of 15 amino acids. About this clonotype: Antigen specificity is unknown.

Transcripts of RNA were the source for amplifying TCR beta CDR3 regions. The first round was an RT-PCR with HTBI primers, and the second round was a multiplex PCR. TCRdb called the multiplex PCR reads again in MiXCR, with one record for every CDR3 protein. The sample holds 350,000 to 400,000 distinct CDR3 sequences, approximately 20% seen once. In donors with ophthalmopathy, activity was moderate-to-severe, with CAS ≥3, NOSPECS ≥4 and duration under 3 months. Sequenced material: peripheral blood. The sequence was obtained from a woman aged 18-35 years with Graves' ophthalmopathy. This sequence joins TRBV6-5 and TRBJ1-1, with D hard to call. CDR3: CASSYSTVVNTEAFF. CDR3 nucleotide sequence: TGTGCCAGCAGTTATTCGACGGTGGTGAACACTGAAGCTTTCTTT.